The clone carrying this TCR beta chain was seen a few times. The antigen remains undetermined. The CDR3 runs 14 residues. The junction had 9 bases not matched to a gene; V was cut back by 3 bases and J by 10 bases. Germline V lookup: CDR1 GTSNPN, CDR2 SVGIG (reference sequence). This PCR relied on a set of 60 Vbeta primers and 13 Jbeta primers. Some clones are missing from TCRdb's copy, which holds only in-frame ones; the method was immunoSEQ multiplex PCR. The sample yields approximately 170,000 clones, under 80% seen once. These data are taken from a study of cytomegalovirus exposure and HLA in healthy donors. Study-wide points: Only CMV serostatus was available as immune exposure information.

Sequenced material: PBMCs. The origin of this receptor is a female donor in good health and CMV-seronegative. This rearrangement joins TRBV30 to TRBJ1-6, with 7 nucleotides matching TRBD1. The CDR3 coding sequence is TGTGCCTGGAGCGTTACAGGGGTGAACTCACCCCTCCACTTT. It specifies CAWSVTGVNSPLHF. The full variable domain, with the rest looked up from reference TRBV30 and TRBJ1-6, is SQTIHQWPATLVQPVGSPLSLECTVEGTSNPNLYWYRQAAGRGLQLLFYSVGIGQISSEVPQNLSASRPQDRQFILSSKKLLLSDSGFYLCAWSVTGVNSPLHFGNGTRLTVT.